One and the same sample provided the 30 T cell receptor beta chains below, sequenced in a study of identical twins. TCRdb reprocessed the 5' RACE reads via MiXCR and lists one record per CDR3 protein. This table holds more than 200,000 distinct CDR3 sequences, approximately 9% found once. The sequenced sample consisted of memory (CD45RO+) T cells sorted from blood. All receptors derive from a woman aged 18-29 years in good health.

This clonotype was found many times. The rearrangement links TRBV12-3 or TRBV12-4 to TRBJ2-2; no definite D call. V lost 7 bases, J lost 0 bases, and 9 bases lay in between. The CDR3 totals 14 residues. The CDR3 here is CASTATANTGELFF. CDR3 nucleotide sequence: TGTGCCAGCACCGCCACCGCGAACACCGGGGAGCTGTTTTTT.

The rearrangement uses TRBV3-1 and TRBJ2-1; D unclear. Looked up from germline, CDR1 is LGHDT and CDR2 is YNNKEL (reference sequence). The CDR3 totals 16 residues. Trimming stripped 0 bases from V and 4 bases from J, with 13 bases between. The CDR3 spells CASSQEDGTGYNEQFF. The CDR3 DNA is TGTGCCAGCAGCCAAGAAGATGGCACCGGATACAATGAGCAGTTCTTC.

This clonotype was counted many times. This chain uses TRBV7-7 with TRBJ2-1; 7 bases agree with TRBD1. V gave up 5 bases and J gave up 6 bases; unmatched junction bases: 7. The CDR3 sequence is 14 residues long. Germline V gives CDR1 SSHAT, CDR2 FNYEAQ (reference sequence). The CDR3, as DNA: TGTGCCAGCAGCCCGGGACAGATGGGCAATGAGCAGTTCTTC. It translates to CASSPGQMGNEQFF.

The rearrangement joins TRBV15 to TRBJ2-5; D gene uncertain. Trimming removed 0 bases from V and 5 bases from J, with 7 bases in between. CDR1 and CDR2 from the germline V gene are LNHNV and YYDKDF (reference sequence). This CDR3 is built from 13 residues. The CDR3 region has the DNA TGTGCCACCAGCAGAGATCCCGTGGAGACCCAGTACTTC. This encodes CATSRDPVETQYF.

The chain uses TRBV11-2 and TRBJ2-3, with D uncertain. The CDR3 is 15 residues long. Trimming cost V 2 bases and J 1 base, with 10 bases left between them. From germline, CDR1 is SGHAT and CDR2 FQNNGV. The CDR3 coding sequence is TGTGCCAGCAGCTTACTGGGTTTCGGCACAGATACGCAGTATTTT. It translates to CASSLLGFGTDTQYF.

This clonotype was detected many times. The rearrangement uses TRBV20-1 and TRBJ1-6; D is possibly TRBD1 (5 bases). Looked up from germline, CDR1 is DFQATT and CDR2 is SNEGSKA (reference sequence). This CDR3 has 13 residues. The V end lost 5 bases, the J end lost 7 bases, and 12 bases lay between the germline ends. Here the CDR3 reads CSALGAVNSPLHF. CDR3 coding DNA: TGCAGTGCTCTAGGGGCGGTCAATTCACCCCTCCACTTT.

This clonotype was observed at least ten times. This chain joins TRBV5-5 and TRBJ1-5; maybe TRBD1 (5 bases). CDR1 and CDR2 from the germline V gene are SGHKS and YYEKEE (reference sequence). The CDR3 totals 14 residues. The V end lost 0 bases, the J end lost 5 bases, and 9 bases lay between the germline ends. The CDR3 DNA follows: TGTGCCAGCAGCTTGGACGGGGCCGATCAGCCCCAGCATTTT. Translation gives CASSLDGADQPQHF.

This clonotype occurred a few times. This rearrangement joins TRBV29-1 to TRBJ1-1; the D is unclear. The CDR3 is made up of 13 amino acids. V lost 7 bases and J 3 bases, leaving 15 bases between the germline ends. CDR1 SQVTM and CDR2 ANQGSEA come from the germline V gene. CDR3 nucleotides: TGCAGCGGATGTCGGGGAAGGGACACTGAAGCTTTCTTT. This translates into CSGCRGRDTEAFF.

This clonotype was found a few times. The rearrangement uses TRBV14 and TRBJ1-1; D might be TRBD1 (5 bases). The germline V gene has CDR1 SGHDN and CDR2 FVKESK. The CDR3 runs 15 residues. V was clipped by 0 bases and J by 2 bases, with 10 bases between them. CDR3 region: CASSQDPGRNTEAFF. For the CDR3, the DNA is TGTGCCAGCAGCCAAGATCCAGGGAGAAACACTGAAGCTTTCTTT.

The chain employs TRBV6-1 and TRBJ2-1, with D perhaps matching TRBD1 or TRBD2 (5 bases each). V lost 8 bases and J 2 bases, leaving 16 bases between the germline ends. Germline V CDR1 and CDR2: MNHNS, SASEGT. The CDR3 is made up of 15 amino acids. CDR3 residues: CASGGSGQAYNEQFF. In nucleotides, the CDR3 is TGTGCCAGCGGGGGAAGCGGCCAGGCCTACAATGAGCAGTTCTTC.

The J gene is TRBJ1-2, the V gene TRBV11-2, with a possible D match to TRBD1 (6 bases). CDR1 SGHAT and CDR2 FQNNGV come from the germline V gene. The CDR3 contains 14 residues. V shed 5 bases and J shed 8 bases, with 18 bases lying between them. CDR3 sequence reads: CASSGGQLTGGYTF. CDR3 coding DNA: TGTGCCAGCAGCGGGGGACAATTGACAGGCGGCTACACCTTC.

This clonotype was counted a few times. The CDR3 loop is CASSQDSYLSYEQYF. For the CDR3, the DNA is TGTGCCAGCAGTCAGGACTCGTACCTCTCCTACGAGCAGTACTTC. The V call is TRBV3-1, the J call TRBJ2-7; D might be TRBD2 (5 bases). The CDR3 sequence is 15 residues long. Germline lookup yields CDR1 LGHDT and CDR2 YNNKEL (reference sequence). V was clipped by 6 bases and J by 0 bases, with 15 bases between them.

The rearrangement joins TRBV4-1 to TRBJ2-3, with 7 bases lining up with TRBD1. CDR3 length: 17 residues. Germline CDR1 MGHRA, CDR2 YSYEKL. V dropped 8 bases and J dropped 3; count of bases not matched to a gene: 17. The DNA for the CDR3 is TGCGCCAGCTCCTTGAGACCCACTGCAGGGGGAACAGATACGCAGTATTTT. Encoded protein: CASSLRPTAGGTDTQYF.

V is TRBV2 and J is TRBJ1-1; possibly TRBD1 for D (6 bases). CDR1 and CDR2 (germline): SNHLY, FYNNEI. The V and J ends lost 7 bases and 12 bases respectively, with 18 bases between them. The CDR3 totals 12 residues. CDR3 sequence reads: CASKTLGGRPFF. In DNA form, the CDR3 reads TGTGCCAGCAAAACCCTCGGGGGCAGGCCTTTCTTT.

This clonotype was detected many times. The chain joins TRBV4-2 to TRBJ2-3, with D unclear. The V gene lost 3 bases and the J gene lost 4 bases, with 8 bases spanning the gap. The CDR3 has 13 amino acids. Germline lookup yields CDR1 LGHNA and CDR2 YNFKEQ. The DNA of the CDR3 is TGTGCCAGCAGCCATCCTGCGGCAGATACGCAGTATTTT. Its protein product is CASSHPAADTQYF.

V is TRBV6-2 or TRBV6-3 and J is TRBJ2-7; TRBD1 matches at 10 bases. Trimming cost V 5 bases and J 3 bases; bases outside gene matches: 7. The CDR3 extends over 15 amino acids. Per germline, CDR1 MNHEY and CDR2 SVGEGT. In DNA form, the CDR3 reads TGTGCCAGCAGTCGGACAGGGGGGACCATCTACGAGCAGTACTTC. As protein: CASSRTGGTIYEQYF.

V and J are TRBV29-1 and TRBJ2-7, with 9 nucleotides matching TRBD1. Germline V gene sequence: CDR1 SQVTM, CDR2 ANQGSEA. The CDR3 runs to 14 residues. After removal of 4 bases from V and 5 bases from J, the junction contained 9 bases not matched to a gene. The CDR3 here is CSVARTGDRNEQYF. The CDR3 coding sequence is TGCAGCGTTGCCAGGACAGGGGATCGGAACGAGCAGTACTTC.

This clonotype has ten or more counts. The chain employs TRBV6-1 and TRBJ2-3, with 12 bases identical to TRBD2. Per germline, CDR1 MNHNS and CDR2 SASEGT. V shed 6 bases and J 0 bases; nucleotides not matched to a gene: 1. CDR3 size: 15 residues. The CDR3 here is CASSGLAGSTDTQYF. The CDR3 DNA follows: TGTGCCAGCAGCGGACTAGCGGGAAGCACAGATACGCAGTATTTT.

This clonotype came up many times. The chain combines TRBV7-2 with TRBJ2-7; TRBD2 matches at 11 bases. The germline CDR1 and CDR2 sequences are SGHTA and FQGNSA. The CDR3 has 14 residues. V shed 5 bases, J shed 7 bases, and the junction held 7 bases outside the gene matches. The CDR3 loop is CASSAGLAGGEQYF. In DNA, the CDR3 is TGTGCCAGCAGCGCGGGGCTAGCGGGAGGAGAGCAGTACTTC.

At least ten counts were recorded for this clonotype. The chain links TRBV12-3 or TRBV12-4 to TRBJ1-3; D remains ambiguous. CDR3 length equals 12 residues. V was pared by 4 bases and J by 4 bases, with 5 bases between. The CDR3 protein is CASSSRGNTIYF. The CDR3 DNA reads TGTGCCAGCAGTTCCCGGGGAAACACCATATATTTT.

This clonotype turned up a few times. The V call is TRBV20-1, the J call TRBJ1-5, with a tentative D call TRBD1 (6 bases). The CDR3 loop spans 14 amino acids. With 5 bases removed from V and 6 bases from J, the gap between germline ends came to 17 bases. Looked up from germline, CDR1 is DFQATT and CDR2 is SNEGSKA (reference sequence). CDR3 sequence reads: CSAPEQGKGQPQHF. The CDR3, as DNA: TGCAGTGCTCCAGAGCAGGGGAAGGGTCAGCCCCAGCATTTT.

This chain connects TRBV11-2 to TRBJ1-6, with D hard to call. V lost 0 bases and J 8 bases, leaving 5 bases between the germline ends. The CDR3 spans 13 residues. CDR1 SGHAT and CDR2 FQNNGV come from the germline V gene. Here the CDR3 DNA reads TGTGCCAGCAGCTTAGATCCCGATTCACCCCTCCACTTT. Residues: CASSLDPDSPLHF.

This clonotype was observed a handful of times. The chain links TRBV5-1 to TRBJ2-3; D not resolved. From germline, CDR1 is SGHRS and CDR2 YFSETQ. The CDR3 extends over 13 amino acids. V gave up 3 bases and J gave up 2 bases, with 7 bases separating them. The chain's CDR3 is CASSSIPTDTQYF. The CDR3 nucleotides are TGCGCCAGCAGCTCAATCCCCACAGATACGCAGTATTTT. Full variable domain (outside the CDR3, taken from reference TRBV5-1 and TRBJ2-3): KAGVTQTPRYLIKTRGQQVTLSCSPISGHRSVSWYQQTPGQGLQFLFEYFSETQRNKGNFPGRFSGRQFSNSRSEMNVSTLELGDSALYLCASSSIPTDTQYFGPGTRLTVL.

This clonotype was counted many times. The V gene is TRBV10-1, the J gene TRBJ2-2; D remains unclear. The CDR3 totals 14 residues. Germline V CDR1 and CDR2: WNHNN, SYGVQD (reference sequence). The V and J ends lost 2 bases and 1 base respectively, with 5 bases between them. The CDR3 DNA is TGCGCCAGCAGTGAGAGACTGAACACCGGGGAGCTGTTTTTT. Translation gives CASSERLNTGELFF.

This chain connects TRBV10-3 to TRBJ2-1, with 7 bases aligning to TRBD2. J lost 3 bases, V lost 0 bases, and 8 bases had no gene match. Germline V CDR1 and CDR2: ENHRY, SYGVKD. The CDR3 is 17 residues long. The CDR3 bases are TGTGCCATCAGTGAGTCGCGAGGGGCTAGCGGCTACAATGAGCAGTTCTTC. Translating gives CAISESRGASGYNEQFF.

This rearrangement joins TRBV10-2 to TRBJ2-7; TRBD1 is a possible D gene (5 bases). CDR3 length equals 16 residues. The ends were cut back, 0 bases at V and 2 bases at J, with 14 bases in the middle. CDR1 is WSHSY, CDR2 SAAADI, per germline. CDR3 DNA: TGCGCCAGCAGTGAGTCGTTATCCAGCAGGGCCTACGAGCAGTACTTC. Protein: CASSESLSSRAYEQYF.

The CDR3 region has the DNA TGTGCCAGCAGTCCGAACCCGGTGAACACTGAAGCTTTCTTT. As protein: CASSPNPVNTEAFF. The chain has TRBV12-3 or TRBV12-4 and TRBJ1-1; no clear D. Trimming removed 5 bases at V and 0 bases at J, with 10 bases between. The CDR3 runs to 14 residues.

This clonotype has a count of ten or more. CDR3: CSARGRGGNAYEQYF. CDR3 DNA: TGCAGTGCTAGAGGGAGAGGCGGCAACGCCTACGAGCAGTACTTC. The genes are TRBV20-1 and TRBJ2-7; D call uncertain. The CDR3 consists of 15 residues. Germline V lookup: CDR1 DFQATT, CDR2 SNEGSKA (reference sequence). V was pared by 1 base and J by 2 bases, with 15 bases between.

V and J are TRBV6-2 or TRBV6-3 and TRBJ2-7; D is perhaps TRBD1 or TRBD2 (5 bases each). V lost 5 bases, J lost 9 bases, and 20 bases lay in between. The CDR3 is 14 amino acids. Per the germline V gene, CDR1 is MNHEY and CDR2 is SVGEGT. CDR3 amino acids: CASSRLSGTTMQYF. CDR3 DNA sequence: TGTGCCAGCAGTCGTCTAAGTGGGACCACGATGCAGTACTTC.

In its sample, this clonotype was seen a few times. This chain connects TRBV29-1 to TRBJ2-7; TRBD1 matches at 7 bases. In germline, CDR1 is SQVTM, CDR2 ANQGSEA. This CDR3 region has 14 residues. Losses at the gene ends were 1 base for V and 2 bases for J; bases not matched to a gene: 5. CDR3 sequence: CSVEVGTAPYEQYF. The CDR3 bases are TGCAGCGTTGAAGTAGGGACAGCCCCCTACGAGCAGTACTTC.